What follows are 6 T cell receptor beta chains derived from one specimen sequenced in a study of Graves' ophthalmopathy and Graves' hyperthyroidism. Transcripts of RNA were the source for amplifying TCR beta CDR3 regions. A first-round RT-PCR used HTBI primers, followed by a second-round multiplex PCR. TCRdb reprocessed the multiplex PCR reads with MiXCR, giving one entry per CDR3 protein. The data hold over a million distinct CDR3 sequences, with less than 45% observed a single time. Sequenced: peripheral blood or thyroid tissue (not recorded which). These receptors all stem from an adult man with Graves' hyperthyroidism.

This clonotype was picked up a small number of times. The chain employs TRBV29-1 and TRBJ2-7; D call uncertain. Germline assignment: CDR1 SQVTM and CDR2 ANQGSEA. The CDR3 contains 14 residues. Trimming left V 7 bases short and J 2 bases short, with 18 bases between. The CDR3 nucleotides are TGCAGCGCCGCGACCACCCTATTTACCTACGAGCAGTACTTC. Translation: CSAATTLFTYEQYF.

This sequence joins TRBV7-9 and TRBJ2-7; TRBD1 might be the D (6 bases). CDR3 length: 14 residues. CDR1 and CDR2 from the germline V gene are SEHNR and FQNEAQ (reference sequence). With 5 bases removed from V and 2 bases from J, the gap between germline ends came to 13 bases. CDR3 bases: TGTGCCAGCAGCGAGGCAGGGGAAGCCTACGAGCAGTACTTC. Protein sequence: CASSEAGEAYEQYF.

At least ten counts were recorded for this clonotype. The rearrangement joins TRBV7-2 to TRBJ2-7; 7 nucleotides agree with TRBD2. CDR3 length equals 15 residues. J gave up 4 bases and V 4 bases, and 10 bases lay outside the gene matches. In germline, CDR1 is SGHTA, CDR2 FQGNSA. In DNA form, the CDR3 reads TGTGCCAGCAGCTCAAAGACCGGGACTACTTACGAGCAGTACTTC. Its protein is CASSSKTGTTYEQYF.

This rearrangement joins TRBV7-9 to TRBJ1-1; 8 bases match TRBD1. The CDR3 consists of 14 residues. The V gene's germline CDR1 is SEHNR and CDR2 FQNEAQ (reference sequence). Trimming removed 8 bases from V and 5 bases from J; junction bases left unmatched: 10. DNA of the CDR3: TGTGCCAGCCAGCACAGGGGGTGGGGGACTGAAGCTTTCTTT. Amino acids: CASQHRGWGTEAFF.

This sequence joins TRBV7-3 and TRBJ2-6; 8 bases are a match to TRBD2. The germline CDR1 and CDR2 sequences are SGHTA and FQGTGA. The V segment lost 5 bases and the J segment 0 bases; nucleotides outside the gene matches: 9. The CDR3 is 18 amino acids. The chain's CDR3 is CASSVDLTSDSGANVLTF. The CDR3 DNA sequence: TGTGCCAGCAGCGTTGACCTGACTAGCGACTCTGGGGCCAACGTCCTGACTTTC.

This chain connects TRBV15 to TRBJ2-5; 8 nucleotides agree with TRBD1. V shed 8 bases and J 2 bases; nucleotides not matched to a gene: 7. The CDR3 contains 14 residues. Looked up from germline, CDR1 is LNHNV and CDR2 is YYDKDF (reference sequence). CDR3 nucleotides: TGTGCCACCGGGACAGGCAACCAACAAGAGACCCAGTACTTC. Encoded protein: CATGTGNQQETQYF. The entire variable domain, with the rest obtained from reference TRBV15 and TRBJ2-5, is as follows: DAMVIQNPRYQVTQFGKPVTLSCSQTLNHNVMYWYQQKSSQAPKLLFHYYDKDFNNEADTPDNFQSRRPNTSFCFLDIRSPGLGDTAMYLCATGTGNQQETQYFGPGTRLLVL.